This T cell receptor beta chain was profiled in a study of identical twins. Study-wide findings and caveats: Out-of-frame beta chain sequences displayed weaker excess sharing between twins.

TCRdb re-called the 5' RACE reads with MiXCR, one entry per CDR3 protein. Here the sample spans 1.5 million to 2 million distinct CDR3 sequences, under 35% being singletons. This clonotype was found a few times. Its antigen is still unknown. Per the germline V gene, CDR1 is KGHDR and CDR2 is SFDVKD. This CDR3 is 16 amino acids long. Trimming removed 4 bases from V and 2 bases from J; junction bases left unmatched: 8. The TCR sequence derives from a newborn girl in good health. The chain carries TRBV24-1 and TRBJ2-3; 7 bases map to TRBD1. Sequencing used cord blood. For the CDR3, the DNA is TGTGCCACCAGTGACCCAGGGACAGATTCCACAGATACGCAGTATTTT. Translating it yields CATSDPGTDSTDTQYF.